The present entry profiles one T cell receptor beta chain with its context. The data derive from a study of blood T cell repertoires in COVID-19. In the authors' workflow: Reference gene primer amplification gave estimated nucleated cell counts. Sequencing was performed with immunoSEQ multiplex PCR; in TCRdb, only in-frame clones are kept and a portion is missing. The D gene and trimming were derived from the DNA, and the V and J assignments and clone size from that table. In the table there are 200,000 or so clones, roughly 85% of which are singletons. This CDR3 has 16 amino acids. Germline loops: CDR1 LGHDT, CDR2 YNNKEL (reference sequence). V gave up 5 bases and J gave up 7 bases; unmatched junction bases: 8.

The gene calls are TRBV3-1 (or the pseudogene TRBV3-2) and TRBJ1-6; 10 positions match TRBD1. The receptor comes from a woman in her twenties or thirties with acute or convalescent COVID-19. Sequencing was carried out using peripheral blood. CDR3 DNA: TGTGCCAGCAGCTGGGACCGGACAGGGGGGAATTCACCCCTCCACTTT. It encodes CASSWDRTGGNSPLHF.